A selection of T cell receptor beta chains follows, all from one sample in a study of blood T cells in healthy people across ages. TCRdb analysed the 5' RACE reads with MiXCR anew, one entry per CDR3 protein. Here the sample spans roughly 800,000 distinct CDR3 sequences, under 30% being singletons. The data also belong to a second study, concerning T cells of mothers and their children.

Specimen: blood. These TCRs come from a boy aged 10-17 years in good health. CDR3s include the opening cysteine and the closing phenylalanine or tryptophan. D genes are given only for firm matches. Clone size is given for some rows only: seen once, a few or many times, or a class if the clone is expanded.

clone_size: NA
j_call: TRBJ2-4
cdr3_length: 17
d_call: TRBD2
v_call: TRBV7-9
cdr3_nt: TGTGCCAGCAGCCCAACTTCCGGGGGGTTGGGCAAAAACATTCAGTACTTC
cdr3_aa: CASSPTSGGLGKNIQYF

clone_size: many
j_call: TRBJ2-6
cdr3_length: 14
d_call: NA
v_call: TRBV5-1
cdr3_nt: TGCGCCAGCAGCTACCTCTCTGGGGCCAACGTCCTGACTTTC
cdr3_aa: CASSYLSGANVLTF

clone_size: NA
j_call: TRBJ1-2
cdr3_length: 12
d_call: TRBD1
v_call: TRBV5-1
cdr3_nt: TGCGCCAGCAGCCCCGGACAGGCGGGCTACACCTTC
cdr3_aa: CASSPGQAGYTF

clone_size: few
j_call: TRBJ1-5
cdr3_length: 16
d_call: NA
v_call: TRBV4-1
cdr3_nt: TGCGCCAGCAGCCAAAGAACCGGGGGAAGGGATCAGCCCCAGCATTTT
cdr3_aa: CASSQRTGGRDQPQHF

clone_size: few
j_call: TRBJ2-5
cdr3_length: 13
d_call: NA
v_call: TRBV6-5
cdr3_nt: TGTGCCAGCAGTTACAACAGCCAAGAGACCCAGTACTTC
cdr3_aa: CASSYNSQETQYF

clone_size: few
j_call: TRBJ1-2
cdr3_length: 13
d_call: NA
v_call: TRBV20-1
cdr3_nt: TGCAGTGCTGAGGTGAAGAGGGCGAGTGGCTACACCTTC
cdr3_aa: CSAEVKRASGYTF

clone_size: NA
j_call: TRBJ2-1
cdr3_length: 13
d_call: TRBD2
v_call: TRBV29-1
cdr3_nt: TGCAGCGTTGACAGCGGGAGTGATGATGAGCAGTTCTTC
cdr3_aa: CSVDSGSDDEQFF

clone_size: NA
j_call: TRBJ1-2
cdr3_length: 16
d_call: TRBD1
v_call: TRBV24-1
cdr3_nt: TGTGCCACCAGTGATGAGACAGGGGGCGCGAACTATGGCTACACCTTC
cdr3_aa: CATSDETGGANYGYTF

clone_size: NA
j_call: TRBJ2-5
cdr3_length: 14
d_call: TRBD1
v_call: TRBV3-1
cdr3_nt: TGTGCCAGCAGTAAGCGCAGGGGGCTGGAGACCCAGTACTTC
cdr3_aa: CASSKRRGLETQYF

clone_size: NA
j_call: TRBJ1-2
cdr3_length: 15
d_call: TRBD1
v_call: TRBV2
cdr3_nt: TGTGCCAGCAGTTACCCGGGACAGGGGGCTGGTGGCTACACCTTC
cdr3_aa: CASSYPGQGAGGYTF

clone_size: many
j_call: TRBJ1-4
cdr3_length: 16
d_call: NA
v_call: TRBV3-1
cdr3_nt: TGTGCCAGCAGCCAAGGCCAGGTGGCAACTAATGAAAAACTGTTTTTT
cdr3_aa: CASSQGQVATNEKLFF

clone_size: NA
j_call: TRBJ2-1
cdr3_length: 14
d_call: NA
v_call: TRBV28
cdr3_nt: TGTGCCAGCACCTTGGGCTCCTCCTACAATGAGCAGTTCTTC
cdr3_aa: CASTLGSSYNEQFF

clone_size: many
j_call: TRBJ2-5
cdr3_length: 13
d_call: NA
v_call: TRBV20-1
cdr3_nt: TGCAGTGCTAGAAAGGGCCACCAAGAGACCCAGTACTTC
cdr3_aa: CSARKGHQETQYF

clone_size: NA
j_call: TRBJ2-5
cdr3_length: 14
d_call: NA
v_call: TRBV20-1
cdr3_nt: TGCAGTACTAGAGATACGCGGGGCCAAGAGACCCAGTACTTC
cdr3_aa: CSTRDTRGQETQYF

clone_size: NA
j_call: TRBJ2-4
cdr3_length: 13
d_call: NA
v_call: TRBV12-3/TRBV12-4
cdr3_nt: TGTGCCAGCAGTGGAGGGGAAAGGGACATTCAGTACTTC
cdr3_aa: CASSGGERDIQYF

clone_size: NA
j_call: TRBJ2-1
cdr3_length: 15
d_call: NA
v_call: TRBV5-1
cdr3_nt: TGCGCCAGCAGCTTGGAGCGGATCAGCTACAATGAGCAGTTCTTC
cdr3_aa: CASSLERISYNEQFF

clone_size: NA
j_call: TRBJ1-4
cdr3_length: 16
d_call: TRBD1
v_call: TRBV9
cdr3_nt: TGTGCCAGCAGCGTAGGACCGGGACAGAAGAATGAAAAACTGTTTTTT
cdr3_aa: CASSVGPGQKNEKLFF

clone_size: NA
j_call: TRBJ1-2
cdr3_length: 12
d_call: NA
v_call: TRBV12-3/TRBV12-4
cdr3_nt: TGTGCCAGCAGTTCCGCCAATCAAGGCTACACCTTC
cdr3_aa: CASSSANQGYTF

clone_size: few
j_call: TRBJ2-5
cdr3_length: 15
d_call: TRBD2
v_call: TRBV11-2
cdr3_nt: TGTGCCAGCAGCTTAGATATAGCGGGGGGTTCGACCCAGTACTTC
cdr3_aa: CASSLDIAGGSTQYF

clone_size: NA
j_call: TRBJ1-2
cdr3_length: 16
d_call: NA
v_call: TRBV6-5
cdr3_nt: TGTGCCTGCAGTTCCGCAGGTTTAGCTGTTAACTATGGCTACACCTTC
cdr3_aa: CACSSAGLAVNYGYTF

clone_size: few
j_call: TRBJ2-7
cdr3_length: 15
d_call: TRBD1
v_call: TRBV5-1
cdr3_nt: TGCGCCAGCAGCGGCGACAGGGGGCTCAGTGACGAGCAGTACTTC
cdr3_aa: CASSGDRGLSDEQYF

clone_size: few
j_call: TRBJ1-2
cdr3_length: 13
d_call: NA
v_call: TRBV5-1
cdr3_nt: TGCGCCAGCATGGGGGGATATGACTATGGCTACACCTTC
cdr3_aa: CASMGGYDYGYTF